This T cell receptor beta chain appears in the sequencing data of a study of PD-1 blockade in classical Hodgkin lymphoma. The repertoire was sequenced with immunoSEQ multiplex PCR; TCRdb's copy has only in-frame clones and lacks some. This table has about 86,000 clones, roughly 89% appearing once. On this clone: Antigen specificity is unknown.

CDR1 is SGHAT and CDR2 is FQNNGV in the germline V gene. With 5 bases removed from V and 6 bases from J, the gap between germline ends came to 17 bases. The CDR3 runs 15 residues. Each and every patient relapsed after autologous stem cell transplantation, and patients got differing brentuximab vedotin exposure. Broader study findings: Newly diagnosed patients reportedly had lower baseline TCR diversity than healthy donors. Repertoires differed for reasons still undefined, possibly disease activity or prior therapy.

J is TRBJ2-1 and V is TRBV11-2; tentatively, D is TRBD1 (5 bases). Material: peripheral blood mononuclear cells (PBMCs), obtained at baseline. This TCR was sampled from a human donor with classical Hodgkin lymphoma. The DNA of the CDR3 is TGTGCCAGCAGCCCCATTGCAGGGTTTGGCAATGAGCAGTTCTTC. Residues: CASSPIAGFGNEQFF.